Listed here are 13 T cell receptor beta chains from one sample, sequenced in a study of beta chain features in type 1 diabetes (dated 2018 in TCRdb). Libraries were made using the immunoSEQ multiplex PCR assay. The entire isolated RNA was reverse transcribed using the High Capacity cDNA Reverse Transcription Kit, and thus expressed TCRB transcripts were sequenced. Imported from immuneACCESS, the table was reduced by TCRdb to in-frame sequences with V and J called. These copies leave out some clones; in studies compared against another copy, an unresolved V gene accounts for under half, and the cause of the remainder is not known. In all, the sample holds about 24,000 clones, and roughly three quarters of those were seen once. Roughly 2.2% of the sample lies in the top ten. Input material: Tregs from blood. Reading the label with the study, this specimen's cell subset or site is: regulatory CD4+ T cells. These receptors were taken from a woman aged 40 to 50 in good health.

The V and J genes are TRBV19 and TRBJ1-5; D possibly corresponds to TRBD1 (6 bases). The CDR3 extends over 14 amino acids. V gave up 7 bases and J gave up 6 bases, with 16 bases separating them. Germline V gives CDR1 LNHDA, CDR2 SQIVND (reference sequence). The CDR3 sequence: CASTPTGSGQPQHF. Written as DNA, the CDR3 is TGTGCCAGTACCCCTACAGGGTCAGGTCAGCCCCAGCATTTT.

The chain combines TRBV11-2 with TRBJ2-1; D call uncertain. The CDR3 sequence is 15 residues long. Germline lookup yields CDR1 SGHAT and CDR2 FQNNGV. With 0 bases removed from V and 0 bases from J, the gap between germline ends came to 6 bases. The CDR3 sequence: CASSLDRSSYNEQFF. Here the CDR3 DNA reads TGTGCCAGCAGCTTAGATAGGAGCTCCTACAATGAGCAGTTCTTC.

As concerns this clone: At one end the junction does not follow the germline gene, possibly because of a read error. The V and J genes are TRBV11-2 and TRBJ2-5, with a weak D call TRBD2 (6 bases). CDR1 and CDR2 (germline): SGHAT, FQNNGV. The CDR3 has 13 amino acids. CDR3 amino acids: CAGSSPSEQTQYF. The CDR3 DNA reads TGTGCCGGCAGCTCCCCTAGCGAACAGACCCAGTACTTC. Looking up the rest from reference TRBV11-2 and TRBJ2-5 gives the full variable domain: EAGVAQSPRYKIIEKRQSVAFWCNPISGHATLYWYQQILGQGPKLLIQFQNNGVVDDSQLPKDRFSAERLKGVDSTLKIQPAKLEDSAVYLCAGSSPSEQTQYFGPGTRLLVL.

This sequence joins TRBV2 and TRBJ2-7; D is possibly TRBD1 (5 bases). The germline V gene has CDR1 SNHLY and CDR2 FYNNEI. The V gene lost 3 bases and the J gene lost 2 bases, with 11 bases spanning the gap. The CDR3 covers 14 residues. CDR3 DNA: TGTGCCAGCAGTGATACCGGACATACCTACGAGCAGTACTTC. As protein: CASSDTGHTYEQYF.

The chain recombines TRBV4-1 with TRBJ1-1, with TRBD1 matching 9 bases. This CDR3 comprises 16 residues. Per the germline V gene, CDR1 is MGHRA and CDR2 is YSYEKL. J lost 7 bases, V lost 4 bases, and 13 bases had no gene match. CDR3 amino acids: CASSPGPGQGLGEAFF. The CDR3, as DNA: TGCGCCAGCAGCCCGGGACCGGGACAGGGACTCGGTGAAGCTTTCTTT.

This clone appeared once. The chain links TRBV5-1 to TRBJ2-1, with a weak D call TRBD1 (5 bases). This CDR3 has 16 residues. CDR1 and CDR2 (germline): SGHRS, YFSETQ. Trimming removed 0 bases from V and 4 bases from J, with 14 bases in between. DNA of the CDR3: TGCGCCAGCAGCTTGGAGAGACAGCCCTCGTACAATGAGCAGTTCTTC. Protein product: CASSLERQPSYNEQFF.

This clone was seen once. The V and J genes are TRBV7-9 and TRBJ2-1, with 14 positions matching TRBD2. Germline-derived CDR1 and CDR2 are SEHNR and FQNEAQ (reference sequence). With 2 bases clipped from V and 6 bases from J, the junction kept 3 bases outside the gene matches. The CDR3 consists of 16 residues. CDR3: CASSLPGLAGANEQFF. In DNA, the CDR3 is TGTGCCAGCAGCTTACCGGGACTAGCGGGGGCCAATGAGCAGTTCTTC.

This chain connects TRBV27 to TRBJ2-7; D possibly corresponds to TRBD2 (6 bases). Trimming took off 5 bases at V and 6 bases at J, with 17 bases between the two ends. The germline V gene encodes CDR1 MNHEY and CDR2 SMNVEV (reference sequence). The CDR3 is made up of 14 amino acids. The CDR3 coding sequence is TGTGCCAGCAGTCGATGGGGGGTCGGGGTCGAGCAGTACTTC. It is translated as CASSRWGVGVEQYF.

The chain employs TRBV5-6 and TRBJ2-6, with no clear D. Per the germline V gene, CDR1 is SGHDT and CDR2 is YYEEEE. V was clipped by 6 bases and J by 0 bases, with 13 bases between them. This CDR3 region has 16 residues. For the CDR3, the DNA is TGTGCCAGCACCGTACGGGTACTCTCTGGGGCCAACGTCCTGACTTTC. Translated: CASTVRVLSGANVLTF.

The chain carries TRBV2 and TRBJ1-6; D gene ambiguous. Trimming cost V 4 bases and J 1 base, with 11 bases left between them. Germline V lookup: CDR1 SNHLY, CDR2 FYNNEI. CDR3 length: 16 amino acids. The CDR3 sequence: CASSVEALSYNSPLHF. For the CDR3, the DNA is TGTGCCAGCAGTGTCGAGGCCTTATCCTATAATTCACCCCTCCACTTT.

The CDR3 nucleotides read TGTGCCAGCAGTCCGCTGGCCGGATCGGCGGGGCGAGGTAATGAGCAGTTCTTC. It translates to CASSPLAGSAGRGNEQFF. The V and J genes are TRBV27 and TRBJ2-1; TRBD2 is a possible D gene (6 bases). Germline CDR1 and CDR2: MNHEY and SMNVEV (reference sequence). Trimming cost V 5 bases and J 7 bases, with 27 bases left between them. CDR3 length: 18 residues.

This clone was detected a few times. The gene calls are TRBV7-9 and TRBJ1-4; D not certain. Trimming stripped 5 bases from V and 0 bases from J, with 7 bases between. Germline loops: CDR1 SEHNR, CDR2 FQNEAQ (reference sequence). The CDR3 loop spans 14 amino acids. The CDR3 sequence is CASSIDTTNEKLFF. For the CDR3, the DNA is TGTGCCAGCAGCATCGACACAACTAATGAAAAACTGTTTTTT. Variable domain in full (rest from reference TRBV7-9 and TRBJ1-4): DTGVSQNPRHKITKRGQNVTFRCDPISEHNRLYWYRQTLGQGPEFLTYFQNEAQLEKSRLLSDRFSAERPKGSFSTLEIQRTEQGDSAMYLCASSIDTTNEKLFFGSGTQLSVL.

The J gene is TRBJ2-5, the V gene TRBV5-5; possible D gene TRBD2, 5 bases. Per germline, CDR1 SGHKS and CDR2 YYEKEE (reference sequence). V was pared by 3 bases and J by 2 bases, with 8 bases between. CDR3 length: 13 residues. For the CDR3, the DNA is TGTGCCAGCAGCTACCCGGGACAAGAGACCCAGTACTTC. Translation: CASSYPGQETQYF.